This TCR beta chain was identified in a study of human T cells and chemical hapten exposure. The wider study: Patients, largely female, had alopecia areata, totalis or universalis.

Documented time point: pre-sensitization, week 0. Regarding treatment: therapeutic diphenylcyclopropenone sensitization with weekly scalp DPC. The study drew its donors from alopecia patients who were 18 to 70 years old and suitable for DPC. The CDR3 has 15 residues. Trimming cost V 5 bases and J 7 bases; bases outside gene matches: 10. Findings and caveats of the study: As patch test score rose, PT1 expanded TCR counts tended to rise as well.

As to this clonotype: What it recognizes is unknown.

Original handling: Across samples, TCR counts had a median of roughly 96,000 and ranged from roughly 20,000 to 690,600. TCRdb called the RACE reads again in MiXCR, with one record for every CDR3 protein. These V and J calls originate from TCRdb's pipeline instead of the authors' own analysis. The sample contains over 300,000 distinct CDR3 sequences, roughly 5% of which appear only once. The genes are TRBV12-3 or TRBV12-4 and TRBJ2-4; 8 nucleotides line up with TRBD2. The sequence was obtained from a woman aged 45-60 years with alopecia areata. Some clones in this sample may be carry-over from other donors' samples. The sequenced sample was whole blood, obtained in connection with sensitization to the hapten diphenylcyclopropenone (DPC). The CDR3 sequence: CASSLGRGGSNIQYF. CDR3 in DNA: TGTGCCAGCAGTCTCGGACGGGGGGGGAGTAACATTCAGTACTTC.